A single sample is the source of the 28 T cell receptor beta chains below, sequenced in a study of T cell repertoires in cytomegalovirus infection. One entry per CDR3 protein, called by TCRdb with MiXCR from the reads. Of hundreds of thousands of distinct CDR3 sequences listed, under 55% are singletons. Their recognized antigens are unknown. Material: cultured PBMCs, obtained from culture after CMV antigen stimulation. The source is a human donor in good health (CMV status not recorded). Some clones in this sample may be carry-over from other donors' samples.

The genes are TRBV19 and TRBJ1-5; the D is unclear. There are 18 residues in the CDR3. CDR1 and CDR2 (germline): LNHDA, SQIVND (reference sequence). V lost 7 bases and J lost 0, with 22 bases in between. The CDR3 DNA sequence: TGTGCCAGTAAAGGTTCTGGGAAAATTAGTAATAGCAATCAGCCCCAGCATTTT. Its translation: CASKGSGKISNSNQPQHF.

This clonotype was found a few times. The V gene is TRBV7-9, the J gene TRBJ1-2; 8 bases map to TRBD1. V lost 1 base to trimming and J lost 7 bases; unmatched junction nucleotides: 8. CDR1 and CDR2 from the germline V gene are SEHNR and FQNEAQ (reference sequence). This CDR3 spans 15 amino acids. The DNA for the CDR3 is TGTGCCAGCAGCTTAGATGCAGGGGGCTTTGCTGGCTACACCTTC. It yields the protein CASSLDAGGFAGYTF.

CDR3 sequence reads: CASAREGGEKLFF. The CDR3 DNA reads TGTGCCAGCGCCAGAGAGGGGGGTGAAAAACTGTTTTTT. The genes are TRBV6-1 and TRBJ1-4; TRBD1 might be the D (6 bases). Germline lookup yields CDR1 MNHNS and CDR2 SASEGT. There are 13 residues in the CDR3. Trimming left V 8 bases short and J 7 bases short, with 14 bases between.

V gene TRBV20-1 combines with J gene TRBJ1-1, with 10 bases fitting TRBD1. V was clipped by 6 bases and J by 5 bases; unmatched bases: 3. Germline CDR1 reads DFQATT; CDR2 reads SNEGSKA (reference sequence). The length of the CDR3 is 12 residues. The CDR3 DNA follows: TGCAGTGCACGACAGGGGGCAACTGAAGCTTTCTTT. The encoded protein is CSARQGATEAFF.

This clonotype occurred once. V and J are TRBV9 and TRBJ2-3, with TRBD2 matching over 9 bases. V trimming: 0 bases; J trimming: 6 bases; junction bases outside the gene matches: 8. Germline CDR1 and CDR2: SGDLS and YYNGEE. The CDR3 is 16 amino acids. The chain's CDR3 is CASSVALREGRDTQYF. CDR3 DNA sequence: TGTGCCAGCAGCGTAGCTTTGCGGGAGGGCCGGGATACGCAGTATTTT.

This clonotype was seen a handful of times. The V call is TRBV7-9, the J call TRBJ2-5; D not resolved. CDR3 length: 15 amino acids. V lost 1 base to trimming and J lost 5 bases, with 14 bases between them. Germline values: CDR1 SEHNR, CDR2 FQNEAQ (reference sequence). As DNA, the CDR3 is TGTGCCAGCAGCTTAGTAACACCCCGGTGGGAGACCCAGTACTTC. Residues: CASSLVTPRWETQYF.

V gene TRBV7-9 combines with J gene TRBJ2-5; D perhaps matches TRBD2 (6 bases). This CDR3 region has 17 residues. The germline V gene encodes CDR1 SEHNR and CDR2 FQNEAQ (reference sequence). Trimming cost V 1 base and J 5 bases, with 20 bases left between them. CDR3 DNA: TGTGCCAGCAGCTTAGGATTTGCGGGGAGCCCGGAGGAGACCCAGTACTTC. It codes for CASSLGFAGSPEETQYF.

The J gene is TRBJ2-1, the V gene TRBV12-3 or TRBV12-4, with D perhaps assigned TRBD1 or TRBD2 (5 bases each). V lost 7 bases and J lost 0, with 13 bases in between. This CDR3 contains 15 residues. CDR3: CASTGDPSSYNEQFF. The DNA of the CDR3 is TGTGCCAGCACCGGGGACCCGAGCTCCTACAATGAGCAGTTCTTC.

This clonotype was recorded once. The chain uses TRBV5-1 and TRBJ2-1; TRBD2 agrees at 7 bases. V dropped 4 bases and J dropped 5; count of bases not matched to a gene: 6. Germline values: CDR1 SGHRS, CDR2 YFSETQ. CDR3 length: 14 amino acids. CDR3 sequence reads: CASSLSGPDNEQFF. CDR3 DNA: TGCGCCAGCAGCCTTAGCGGGCCAGACAATGAGCAGTTCTTC.

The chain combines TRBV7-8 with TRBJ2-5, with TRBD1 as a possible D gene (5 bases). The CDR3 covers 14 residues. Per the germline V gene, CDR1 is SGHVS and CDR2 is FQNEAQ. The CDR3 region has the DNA TGTGTCCCCCGGGCCAGGGCTCTCCAAGAGACCCAGTACTTC. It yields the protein CVPRARALQETQYF.

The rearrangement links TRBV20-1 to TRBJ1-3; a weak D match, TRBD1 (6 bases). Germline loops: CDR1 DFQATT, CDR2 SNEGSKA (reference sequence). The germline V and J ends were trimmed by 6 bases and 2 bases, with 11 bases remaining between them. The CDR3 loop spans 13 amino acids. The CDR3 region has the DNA TGCAGTGCCCTCGGGGGCGCTGGAAACACCATATATTTT. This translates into CSALGGAGNTIYF.

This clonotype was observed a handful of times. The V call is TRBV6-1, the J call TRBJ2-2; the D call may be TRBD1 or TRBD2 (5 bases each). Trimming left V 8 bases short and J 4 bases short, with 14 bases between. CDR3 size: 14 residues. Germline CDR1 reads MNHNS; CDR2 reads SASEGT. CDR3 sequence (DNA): TGTGCCAGCGGGGGAACTAGTGGCACCGGGGAGCTGTTTTTT. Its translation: CASGGTSGTGELFF.

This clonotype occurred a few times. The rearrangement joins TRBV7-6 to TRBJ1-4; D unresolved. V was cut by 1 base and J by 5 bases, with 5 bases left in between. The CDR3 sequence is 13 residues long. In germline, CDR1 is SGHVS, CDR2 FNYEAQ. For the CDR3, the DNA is TGTGCCAGCAGCTTAGTACCAAATGAAAAACTGTTTTTT. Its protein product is CASSLVPNEKLFF.

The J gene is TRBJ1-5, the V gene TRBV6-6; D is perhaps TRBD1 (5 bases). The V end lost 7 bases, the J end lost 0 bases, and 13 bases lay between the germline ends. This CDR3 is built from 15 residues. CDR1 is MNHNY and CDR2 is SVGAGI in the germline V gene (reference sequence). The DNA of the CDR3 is TGTGCCAGCACGGCCAGGGCCGATAGCAATCAGCCCCAGCATTTT. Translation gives CASTARADSNQPQHF.

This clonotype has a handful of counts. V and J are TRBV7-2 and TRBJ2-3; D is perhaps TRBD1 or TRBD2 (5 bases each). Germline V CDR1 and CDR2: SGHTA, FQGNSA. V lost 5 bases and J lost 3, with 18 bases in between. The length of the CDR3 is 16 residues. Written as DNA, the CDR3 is TGTGCCAGCAGCCGTTCTGGGGGAGTCGGGACAGATACGCAGTATTTT. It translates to CASSRSGGVGTDTQYF.

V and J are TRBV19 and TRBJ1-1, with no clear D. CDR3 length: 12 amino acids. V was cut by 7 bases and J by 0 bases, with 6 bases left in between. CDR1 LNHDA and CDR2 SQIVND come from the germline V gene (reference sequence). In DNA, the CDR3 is TGTGCCAGTATTGGGGTGAACACTGAAGCTTTCTTT. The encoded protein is CASIGVNTEAFF.

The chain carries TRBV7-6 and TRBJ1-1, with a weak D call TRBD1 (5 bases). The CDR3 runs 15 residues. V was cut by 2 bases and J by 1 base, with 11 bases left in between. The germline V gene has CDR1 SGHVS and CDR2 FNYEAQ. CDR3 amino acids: CASSLSGHTNTEAFF. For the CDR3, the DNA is TGTGCCAGCAGCTTAAGTGGACACACGAACACTGAAGCTTTCTTT.

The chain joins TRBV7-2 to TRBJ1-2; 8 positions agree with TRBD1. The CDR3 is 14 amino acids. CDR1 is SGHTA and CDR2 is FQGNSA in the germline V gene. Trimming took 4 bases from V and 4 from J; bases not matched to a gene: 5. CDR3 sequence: CASSSGDRIYGYTF. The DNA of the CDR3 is TGTGCCAGCAGCTCAGGGGACAGGATCTATGGCTACACCTTC.

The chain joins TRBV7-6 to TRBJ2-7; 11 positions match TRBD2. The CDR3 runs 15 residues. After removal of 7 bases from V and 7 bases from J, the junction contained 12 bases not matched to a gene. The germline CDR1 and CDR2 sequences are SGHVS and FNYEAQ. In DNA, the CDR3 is TGTGCCAGCACCGGGACTAGCGGTAGTTTCGGGGAGCAGTACTTC. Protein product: CASTGTSGSFGEQYF.

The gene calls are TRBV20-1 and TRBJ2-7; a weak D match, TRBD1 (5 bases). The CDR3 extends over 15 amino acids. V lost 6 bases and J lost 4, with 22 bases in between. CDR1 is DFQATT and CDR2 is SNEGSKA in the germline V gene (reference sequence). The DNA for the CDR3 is TGCAGTGCACCTTTCAGTGCTATGGGGCGGTACGAGCAGTACTTC. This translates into CSAPFSAMGRYEQYF.

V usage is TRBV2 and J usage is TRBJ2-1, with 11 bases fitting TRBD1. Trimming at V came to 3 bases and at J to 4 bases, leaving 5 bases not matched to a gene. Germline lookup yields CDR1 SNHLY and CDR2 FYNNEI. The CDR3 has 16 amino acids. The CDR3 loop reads CASSDPGTGGYNEQFF. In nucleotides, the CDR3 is TGTGCCAGCAGTGATCCAGGGACAGGGGGTTACAATGAGCAGTTCTTC. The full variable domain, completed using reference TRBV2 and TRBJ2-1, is EPEVTQTPSHQVTQMGQEVILRCVPISNHLYFYWYRQILGQKVEFLVSFYNNEISEKSEIFDDQFSVERPDGSNFTLKIRSTKLEDSAMYFCASSDPGTGGYNEQFFGPGTRLTVL.

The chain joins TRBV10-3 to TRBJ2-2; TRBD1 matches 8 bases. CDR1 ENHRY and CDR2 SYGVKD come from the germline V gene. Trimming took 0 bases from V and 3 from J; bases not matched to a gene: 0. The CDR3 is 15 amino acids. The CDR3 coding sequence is TGTGCCATCAGTGAGTCGGGACAGGACACCGGGGAGCTGTTTTTT. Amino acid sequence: CAISESGQDTGELFF.

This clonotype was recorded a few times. The CDR3, as DNA: TGCGCCAGCAGCTTGGAAGGACAGGGGTGGGTCAATGAGCAGTTCTTC. Protein product: CASSLEGQGWVNEQFF. The chain uses TRBV5-1 and TRBJ2-1; 9 nucleotides agree with TRBD1. This CDR3 is built from 16 residues. V shed 0 bases, J shed 6 bases, and the junction held 7 bases outside the gene matches. The germline V gene encodes CDR1 SGHRS and CDR2 YFSETQ.

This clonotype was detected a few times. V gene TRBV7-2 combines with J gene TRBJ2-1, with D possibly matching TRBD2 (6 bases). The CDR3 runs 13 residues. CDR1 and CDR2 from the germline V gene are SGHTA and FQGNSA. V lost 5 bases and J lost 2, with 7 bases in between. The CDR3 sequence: CASSGLPYNEQFF. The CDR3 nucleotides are TGTGCCAGCAGCGGACTACCCTACAATGAGCAGTTCTTC.

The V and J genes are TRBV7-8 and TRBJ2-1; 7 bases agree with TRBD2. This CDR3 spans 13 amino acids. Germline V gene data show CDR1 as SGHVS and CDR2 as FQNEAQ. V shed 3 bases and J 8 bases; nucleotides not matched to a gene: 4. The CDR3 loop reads CASSLAGDDEQFF. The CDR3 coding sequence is TGTGCCAGCAGCTTGGCGGGAGACGATGAGCAGTTCTTC.

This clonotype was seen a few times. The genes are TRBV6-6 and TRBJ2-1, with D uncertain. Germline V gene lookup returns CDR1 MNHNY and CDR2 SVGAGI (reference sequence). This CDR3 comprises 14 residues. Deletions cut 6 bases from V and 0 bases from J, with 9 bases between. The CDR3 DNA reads TGTGCCAGCAGCCTCCATCCCTCCTACAATGAGCAGTTCTTC. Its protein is CASSLHPSYNEQFF.

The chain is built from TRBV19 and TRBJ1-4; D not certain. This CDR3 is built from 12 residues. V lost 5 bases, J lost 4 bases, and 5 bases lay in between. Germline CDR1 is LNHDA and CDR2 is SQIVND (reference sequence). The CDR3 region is CASSPYNEKLFF. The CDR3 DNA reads TGTGCCAGTAGTCCTTATAATGAAAAACTGTTTTTT.

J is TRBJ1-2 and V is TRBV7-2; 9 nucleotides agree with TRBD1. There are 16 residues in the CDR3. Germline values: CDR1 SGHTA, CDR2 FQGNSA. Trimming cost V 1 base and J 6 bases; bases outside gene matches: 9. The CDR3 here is CASSLDTGQGRDGYTF. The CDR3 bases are TGTGCCAGCAGCTTAGACACGGGACAGGGCCGCGATGGCTACACCTTC.